This T cell receptor (beta chain) was found in a study of regulatory T cells in long-lasting Graves disease. Across the whole study: Disease was considered persistent Graves' disease after over 5 years of antithyroid drugs (with positive TSH receptor antibodies).

The time point: persistent/refractory GD, antithyroid drugs over 5 years with positive TRAb. RNA extracted from PBMCs served as the sequencing template. Diagnoses of Graves' disease were made by American Thyroid Association guidelines. The study's findings and limits: Newly diagnosed disease favored TRBV20-1 and TRBJ2-1 over persistent disease.

As to this clonotype: As yet, its antigen is unknown. A much larger clone differs by one base, so this may be a read error.

Arm-PCR of CDR3 regions with iRepertoire HTBI primers generated TCR beta libraries. Authors' methods: Across samples, 50 to 65 TRBV and some 13 TRBJ segments were found. TCRdb recomputed calls from the multiplex PCR reads with MiXCR, one row per CDR3 protein. These V and J calls derive from TCRdb rather than the authors' analysis. The sample has some 370,000 distinct CDR3 sequences, 20% seen once; the top ten hold less than 25%. This CDR3 is built from 14 residues. Germline V lookup: CDR1 SGHAT, CDR2 FQNNGV. This chain connects TRBV11-2 to TRBJ1-6; D is possibly TRBD1 (5 bases). The receptor comes from a female donor with Graves disease. The sequencing used peripheral blood mononuclear cells (PBMCs), collected when the disease was refractory, from a patient treated with antithyroid drugs. The CDR3 sequence is CASGLVGDNSPLHF. The CDR3, as DNA: TGTGCCAGCGGCTTAGTGGGGGATAATTCACCCCTCCACTTT.